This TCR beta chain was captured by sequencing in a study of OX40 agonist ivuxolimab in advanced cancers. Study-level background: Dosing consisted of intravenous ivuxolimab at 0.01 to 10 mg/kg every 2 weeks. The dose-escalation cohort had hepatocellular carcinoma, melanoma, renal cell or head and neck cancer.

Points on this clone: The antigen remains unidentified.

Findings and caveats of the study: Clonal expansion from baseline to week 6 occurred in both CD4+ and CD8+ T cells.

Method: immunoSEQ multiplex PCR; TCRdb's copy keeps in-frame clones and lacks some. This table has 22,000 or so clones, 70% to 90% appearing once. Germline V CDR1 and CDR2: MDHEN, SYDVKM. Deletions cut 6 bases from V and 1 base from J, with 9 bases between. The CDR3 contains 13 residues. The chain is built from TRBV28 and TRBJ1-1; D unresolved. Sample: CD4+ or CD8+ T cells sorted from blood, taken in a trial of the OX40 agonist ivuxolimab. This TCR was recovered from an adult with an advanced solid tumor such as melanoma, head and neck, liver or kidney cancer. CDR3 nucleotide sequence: TGTGCCAGCAGCCCCACAGAGAACACTGAAGCTTTCTTT. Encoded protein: CASSPTENTEAFF.